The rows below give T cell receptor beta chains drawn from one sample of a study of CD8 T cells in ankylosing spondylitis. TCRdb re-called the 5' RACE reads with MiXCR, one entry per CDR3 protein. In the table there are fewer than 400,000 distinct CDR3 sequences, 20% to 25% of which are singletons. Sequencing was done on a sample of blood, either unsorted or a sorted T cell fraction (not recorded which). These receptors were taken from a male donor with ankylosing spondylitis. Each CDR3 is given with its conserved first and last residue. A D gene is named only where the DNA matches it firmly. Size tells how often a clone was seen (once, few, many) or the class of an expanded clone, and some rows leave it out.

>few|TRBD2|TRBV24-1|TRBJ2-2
CATASGGSSGRGHGELFF
TGTGCCACCGCCAGCGGGGGGTCCAGCGGGCGTGGACACGGGGAGCTGTTTTTT
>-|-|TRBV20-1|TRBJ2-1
CSARLVAYNEQFF
TGCAGTGCTAGACTAGTGGCCTACAATGAGCAGTTCTTC
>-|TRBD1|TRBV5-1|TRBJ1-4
CASSPGQMHRKLFF
TGCGCCAGCAGCCCGGGACAGATGCACAGGAAACTGTTTTTT
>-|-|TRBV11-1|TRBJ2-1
CASSLGEPREQFF
TGTGCCAGCAGCTTGGGGGAGCCCCGGGAGCAGTTCTTC
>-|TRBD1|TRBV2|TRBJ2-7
CASSELTGPAYEQYF
TGTGCCAGCAGTGAATTGACAGGGCCAGCCTACGAGCAGTACTTC
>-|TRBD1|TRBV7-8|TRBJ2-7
CASSLVFGQGSGEQYF
TGTGCCAGCAGCTTAGTGTTTGGACAGGGGTCAGGCGAGCAGTACTTC
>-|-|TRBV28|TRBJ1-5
CASSGGPGPQHF
TGTGCCAGCAGCGGGGGGCCGGGGCCCCAGCATTTT
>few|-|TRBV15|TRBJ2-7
CATSSLKANSYEQYF
TGTGCCACCAGCTCCCTAAAGGCCAACTCCTACGAGCAGTACTTC
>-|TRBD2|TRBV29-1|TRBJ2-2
CSVAWGGTGELFF
TGCAGCGTGGCCTGGGGGGGAACCGGGGAGCTGTTTTTT
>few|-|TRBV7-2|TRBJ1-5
CASSRTSQSNQPQHF
TGTGCCAGCAGCCGGACGAGCCAATCCAATCAGCCCCAGCATTTT
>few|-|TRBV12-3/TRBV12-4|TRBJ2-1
CASSPRREFFQFF
TGTGCCAGCAGTCCTAGGAGGGAGTTCTTCCAGTTCTTC
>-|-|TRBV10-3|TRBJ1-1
CAISRGFNTEAFF
TGTGCCATCAGTAGGGGTTTCAACACTGAAGCTTTCTTT
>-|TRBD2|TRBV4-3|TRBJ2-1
CASSQDTASGYNEQFF
TGCGCCAGCAGCCAAGATACGGCTAGCGGATACAATGAGCAGTTCTTC
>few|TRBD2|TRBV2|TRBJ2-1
CASSVGTNDEQFF
TGTGCCAGCAGTGTCGGGACTAATGATGAGCAGTTCTTC
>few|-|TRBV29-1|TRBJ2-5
CSVAQGSQETQYF
TGCAGCGTAGCACAGGGATCACAAGAGACCCAGTACTTC
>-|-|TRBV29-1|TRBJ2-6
CSVRQAYSGANVLTF
TGCAGCGTGCGACAGGCTTACTCTGGGGCCAACGTCCTGACTTTC
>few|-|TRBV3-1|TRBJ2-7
CASSPRSSYEQYF
TGTGCCAGCAGCCCGCGGAGTAGCTACGAGCAGTACTTC
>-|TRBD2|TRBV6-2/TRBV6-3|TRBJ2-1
CASERSGTTENEQFF
TGTGCCAGCGAGCGGAGCGGGACCACTGAGAATGAGCAGTTCTTC
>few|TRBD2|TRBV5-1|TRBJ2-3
CASRWTSGSLPDTQYF
TGCGCCAGCAGGTGGACTAGCGGGAGCCTCCCAGATACGCAGTATTTT
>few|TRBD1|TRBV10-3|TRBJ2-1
CAISESALRGNEQFF
TGTGCCATCAGTGAGTCGGCCCTCAGGGGGAATGAGCAGTTCTTC
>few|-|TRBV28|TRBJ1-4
CASEGVAEKLFF
TGTGCCAGCGAGGGGGTGGCTGAAAAACTGTTTTTT
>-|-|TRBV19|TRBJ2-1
CASSTYLKQVGYNEQFF
TGTGCCAGTAGTACCTACCTAAAACAAGTCGGCTACAATGAGCAGTTCTTC
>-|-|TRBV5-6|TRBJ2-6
CASTTQTSGANVLTF
TGTGCCAGCACGACCCAGACCTCTGGGGCCAACGTCCTGACTTTC
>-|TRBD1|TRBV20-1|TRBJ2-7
CSAFDRGYEQYF
TGCAGTGCCTTCGACAGGGGCTACGAGCAGTACTTC
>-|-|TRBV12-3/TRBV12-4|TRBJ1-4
CASSLSIRNEKLFF
TGTGCCAGCAGTCTCAGCATAAGAAATGAAAAACTGTTTTTT
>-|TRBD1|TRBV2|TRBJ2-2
CASSNRKGTGITGELFF
TGTGCCAGCAGTAACCGAAAAGGGACAGGAATCACCGGGGAGCTGTTTTTT
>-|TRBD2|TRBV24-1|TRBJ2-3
CATSEPGLGSTDTQYF
TGTGCCACCAGTGAGCCGGGACTAGGTAGCACAGATACGCAGTATTTT
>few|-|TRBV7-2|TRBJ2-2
CASSLVGGPGELFF
TGTGCCAGCAGCTTAGTTGGGGGGCCCGGGGAGCTGTTTTTT
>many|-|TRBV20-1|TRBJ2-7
CSARTDYTLAYEQYF
TGCAGTGCTAGGACTGACTACACCCTAGCGTACGAGCAGTACTTC
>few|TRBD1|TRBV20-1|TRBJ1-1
CSASGDRGTTEAFF
TGCAGTGCTAGCGGCGACAGGGGTACGACTGAAGCTTTCTTT
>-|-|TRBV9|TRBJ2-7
CASSVAPSGTTIYEQYF
TGTGCCAGCAGCGTAGCTCCGTCCGGGACGACTATCTACGAGCAGTACTTC
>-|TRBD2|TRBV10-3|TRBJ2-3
CAISSGLAATDTQYF
TGTGCCATCAGCTCCGGACTAGCGGCCACAGATACGCAGTATTTT
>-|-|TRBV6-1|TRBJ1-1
CASRGFGNTEAFF
TGTGCCAGTCGGGGTTTCGGGAACACTGAAGCTTTCTTT
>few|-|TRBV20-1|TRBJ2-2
CSARVAGRTGELFF
TGCAGTGCTCGAGTGGCGGGGAGGACCGGGGAGCTGTTTTTT
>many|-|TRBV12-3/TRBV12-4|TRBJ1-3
CASSPIWRYSGNTIYF
TGTGCCAGCAGTCCTATCTGGAGGTACTCTGGAAACACCATATATTTT
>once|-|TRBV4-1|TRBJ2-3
CASSQERGWTDTQYF
TGCGCCAGCAGCCAAGAGAGGGGCTGGACAGATACGCAGTATTTT
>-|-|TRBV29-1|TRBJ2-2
CSAVIQGSSGELFF
TGCAGCGCTGTTATACAGGGTTCCTCGGGGGAGCTGTTTTTT
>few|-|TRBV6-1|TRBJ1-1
CASTKGGHRRAEAFF
TGTGCCAGCACCAAAGGGGGGCACCGACGGGCTGAAGCTTTCTTT
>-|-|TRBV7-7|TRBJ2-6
CASSQSSGAGANVLTF
TGTGCCAGCAGCCAGAGTTCAGGCGCTGGGGCCAACGTCCTGACTTTC
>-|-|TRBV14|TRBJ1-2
CASSSRGKRGGYTF
TGTGCCAGCAGCTCCCGGGGCAAGAGGGGTGGCTACACCTTC
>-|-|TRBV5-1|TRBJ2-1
CASSLGGWGATVEQFF
TGCGCCAGCAGCTTGGGGGGATGGGGAGCTACTGTTGAGCAGTTCTTC
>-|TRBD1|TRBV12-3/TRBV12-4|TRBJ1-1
CASNRQGNTEAFF
TGTGCCAGCAATCGACAGGGGAACACTGAAGCTTTCTTT
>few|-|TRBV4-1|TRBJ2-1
CASSHSLGRPTNEQFF
TGCGCCAGCAGCCATAGTCTTGGCAGGCCTACAAATGAGCAGTTCTTC